This paragraph reports one T cell receptor beta chain. The sample belongs to a study of blood T cell repertoires in COVID-19. Study as a whole: Sources were T cells, B-cell-depleted T cells, or PBMCs; the material itself was cDNA or gDNA.

Data came from immunoSEQ multiplex PCR; TCRdb stores just in-frame clones and leaves some out. The repertoire holds about 200,000 clones, with roughly 77% as singletons. The CDR3 totals 14 residues. The V gene end was trimmed by 6 bases and the J gene end by 4 bases; junction bases not matched to a gene: 6. Germline V gene lookup returns CDR1 LGHNT and CDR2 FRNRAP. This TCR was sampled from a woman aged 40 to 50 with COVID-19, enrolled during active disease. The V call is TRBV12-5, the J call TRBJ1-2; 9 bases are a match to TRBD1. Material for sequencing was peripheral blood. The CDR3 is CASGPGQGTYGYTF. Written as DNA, the CDR3 is TGTGCTAGTGGCCCCGGACAGGGGACCTATGGCTACACCTTC.